This is a list of T cell receptor beta chains from one sample in a study of T cells in localized non-small cell lung cancer. Using immunoSEQ multiplex PCR, the repertoire was profiled, and TCRdb retains in-frame clones only, with some absent. In the table there are 50,000 to 75,000 clones, roughly 89% of which are singletons. Sequenced here: peripheral blood, sampled before any cancer treatment. The receptors were sampled from a man between 40 and 70 years old with stage I squamous cell lung carcinoma. The CDR3 runs from the conserved cysteine through the conserved F or W. The D gene is left open where the match is weak. Clone sizes are given selectively: once, few, many, or a class where the clone is expanded.

d_call | cdr3_length | j_call | clone_size | v_call | cdr3_aa | cdr3_nt
NA | 14 | TRBJ2-1 | NA | TRBV27 | CASRTEWGHNEQFF | TGTGCCAGCAGGACGGAGTGGGGCCACAATGAGCAGTTCTTC
TRBD1 | 17 | TRBJ2-5 | once | TRBV27 | CASSLGWRSGGYETQYF | TGTGCCAGCAGTTTAGGTTGGCGGTCAGGGGGCTATGAGACCCAGTACTTC
TRBD2 | 17 | TRBJ2-2 | NA | TRBV4-2 | CASSQPREGGWTGELFF | TGTGCCAGCAGCCAGCCTAGGGAGGGAGGGTGGACCGGGGAGCTGTTTTTT
TRBD2 | 20 | TRBJ2-1 | once | TRBV19 | CASSPDWGEGKISSYNEQFF | TGTGCCAGTAGTCCAGACTGGGGGGAGGGAAAGATAAGCTCCTACAATGAGCAGTTCTTC
NA | 14 | TRBJ2-7 | NA | TRBV19 | CASSKSGTPYEQYF | TGTGCCAGTAGTAAATCGGGGACCCCCTACGAGCAGTACTTC
NA | 13 | TRBJ2-7 | NA | TRBV5-4 | CASSLGAGYEQYF | TGTGCCAGCAGCTTGGGGGCAGGCTACGAGCAGTACTTC
TRBD2 | 19 | TRBJ2-3 | NA | TRBV5-1 | CASSLAGVKLGSSTDTQYF | TGCGCCAGCAGCTTAGCGGGGGTGAAACTTGGATCTAGCACAGATACGCAGTATTTT
NA | 15 | TRBJ2-7 | NA | TRBV7-8 | CASSSLEIGSYEQYF | TGTGCCAGCAGCTCCCTAGAAATAGGGTCCTACGAGCAGTACTTC
TRBD2 | 18 | TRBJ2-7 | NA | TRBV9 | CASSDGTSGRASSYEQYF | TGTGCCAGCAGCGACGGGACTAGCGGGAGGGCCAGCTCCTACGAGCAGTACTTC
TRBD1 | 14 | TRBJ2-3 | NA | TRBV5-6 | CASRFRDRVHTQYF | TGTGCCAGCCGCTTCCGGGACAGGGTTCATACGCAGTATTTT
NA | 16 | TRBJ1-1 | NA | TRBV9 | CASSPHQLGLNTEAFF | TGTGCCAGCAGCCCCCATCAACTGGGGTTGAACACTGAAGCTTTCTTT
TRBD1 | 15 | TRBJ2-1 | NA | TRBV9 | CASSVGQGAYNEQFF | TGTGCCAGCAGCGTAGGGCAGGGGGCTTACAATGAGCAGTTCTTC
NA | 12 | TRBJ1-2 | NA | TRBV6-6 | CASSDTDYGYTF | TGTGCCAGCAGTGATACAGACTATGGCTACACCTTC
NA | 14 | TRBJ2-5 | NA | TRBV7-9 | CASSSDQGSASQYF | TGTGCCAGCAGCTCAGATCAGGGAAGTGCGTCCCAGTACTTC
NA | 15 | TRBJ1-6 | NA | TRBV4-3 | CASSQDLELFSPLHF | TGCGCCAGCAGCCAAGATCTGGAGCTCTTTTCACCCCTCCACTTT
TRBD1 | 12 | TRBJ1-2 | NA | TRBV30 | CAWSEQGDGYTF | TGTGCCTGGAGTGAACAGGGGGATGGCTACACCTTC
NA | 13 | TRBJ2-1 | few | TRBV5-6 | CASSLGSSNEQFF | TGTGCCAGCAGCTTAGGTAGCAGCAATGAGCAGTTCTTC
TRBD2 | 13 | TRBJ2-1 | NA | TRBV27 | CASSPSTAGVRFF | TGTGCCAGCAGCCCCTCGACAGCGGGAGTTCGGTTCTTC
TRBD1 | 15 | TRBJ2-2 | NA | TRBV5-1 | CASSLAGQGAGELFF | TGCGCCAGCAGCTTGGCAGGACAGGGTGCCGGGGAGCTGTTTTTT
NA | 14 | TRBJ2-5 | NA | TRBV6-6 | CASSPPAGEETQYF | TGTGCCAGCAGTCCCCCGGCAGGGGAAGAGACCCAGTACTTC
NA | 13 | TRBJ1-5 | once | TRBV28 | CAGRAGSNQPQHF | TGCGCCGGGAGGGCTGGGAGCAATCAGCCCCAGCATTTT
TRBD1 | 16 | TRBJ1-5 | NA | TRBV30 | CAWSVPGTGINQPQHF | TGTGCCTGGAGTGTACCTGGGACAGGGATCAATCAGCCCCAGCATTTT